This record concerns one TCR beta chain sequence. No antigen is known for it. J gave up 6 bases and V 11 bases, and 5 bases lay outside the gene matches. The CDR3 totals 11 residues. Germline V gives CDR1 MGHDK, CDR2 SYGVNS. The primer mix had 60 Vbeta and 13 Jbeta primers. Assay: immunoSEQ multiplex PCR; the TCRdb copy retains only in-frame clones and omits some. The sample holds about 140,000 clones, under 80% seen once. This entry is derived from a study of cytomegalovirus exposure and HLA in healthy donors. Study outcomes and limitations: Most TCRs appeared rarely, but some public TCRs recurred in many donors. The listing of 150 to 200 TCR beta chains classed them as cytomegalovirus-associated.

These donors, healthy bone marrow donors, were studied. The specimen sequenced was PBMCs. This receptor was taken from a woman between 45 and 60 years old in good health and CMV-seropositive. The V gene is TRBV25-1, the J gene TRBJ1-2; 8 bases are shared with TRBD1. Written as DNA, the CDR3 is TGTGCCCCCCAGGGGGCACATGGCTACACCTTC. This codes for CAPQGAHGYTF.